Given below is one T cell receptor (beta chain) in context. This sample was taken from a study of blood T cell repertoires in COVID-19. Overall study: Both acute and convalescent COVID-19 samples were obtained from the United States, Italy and Spain. In each case, the material was cDNA or gDNA derived from T cells, B-cell-depleted T cells, or PBMCs.

CDR1 is LNHDA and CDR2 is SQIVND in the germline V gene (reference sequence). The CDR3 has 16 residues. Trimming removed 6 bases from V and 0 bases from J; junction bases left unmatched: 8. Original processing methods: Amplification from reference gene primers served as the basis for estimated nucleated cell counts. Some clones are missing from TCRdb's copy, which holds only in-frame ones; the method was immunoSEQ multiplex PCR. V and J calls and clone size are given by that table; D and trimming were obtained from the DNA. This sample yields some 120,000 clones, of which roughly 88% are seen a single time; 0.83% belongs to the top ten.

This chain uses TRBV19 with TRBJ1-5; the match to TRBD1 covers 7 bases. The receptor was derived from a woman in her 70s with acute or convalescent COVID-19. Sequencing was performed on peripheral blood. The CDR3 loop reads CASRLGQRSSNQPQHF. As DNA, the CDR3 is TGTGCCAGTAGGTTGGGACAGAGGAGTAGCAATCAGCCCCAGCATTTT.